The rows below give T cell receptor beta chains drawn from one sample of a study of T cell changes during pregnancy in multiple sclerosis. Generated by immunoSEQ multiplex PCR, the TCRdb table keeps only in-frame clones and is missing some. The sample carries 75,000 to 100,000 clones, just over 90% recorded once. The material was peripheral blood, obtained after pregnancy. The receptors here all came from a female donor in good health, enrolled as a control in a pregnancy study. Each CDR3 is given with its conserved first and last residue. D genes are given only for firm matches. Part of the rows lack a size; the others show once, few, many or a class for expanded clones.

j_call	v_call	d_call	clone_size	cdr3_aa	cdr3_nt
TRBJ2-5	TRBV18	TRBD2	-	CASSPPLTGLQETQYF	TGTGCCAGCTCACCACCGTTAACGGGACTACAAGAGACCCAGTACTTC
TRBJ1-2	TRBV25-1	TRBD1	-	CASSQGQGYGYTF	TGTGCCAGCAGTCAGGGACAGGGCTATGGCTACACCTTC
TRBJ2-5	TRBV11-2	TRBD1	-	CASSSGTETQETQYF	TGTGCCAGCAGCTCCGGGACAGAAACCCAAGAGACCCAGTACTTC
TRBJ1-6	TRBV4-1	TRBD1	few	CASSPHALDRGSPLHF	TGCGCCAGCAGCCCACACGCTTTGGACAGGGGATCACCCCTCCACTTT
TRBJ2-3	TRBV6-6	TRBD1	few	CASRLRDRGRDTQYF	TGTGCCAGCAGACTCCGGGACAGGGGGCGAGATACGCAGTATTTT
TRBJ2-7	TRBV19	-	-	CASSTWERPYEQYF	TGTGCCAGTTCCACGTGGGAGAGGCCCTACGAGCAGTACTTC
TRBJ2-2	TRBV18	-	-	CASSPQGEAGELFF	TGTGCCAGCTCACCACAGGGAGAGGCCGGGGAGCTGTTTTTT
TRBJ2-3	TRBV18	TRBD2	-	CASSLNGGALDTQYF	TGTGCCAGCTCACTCAACGGGGGGGCACTAGATACGCAGTATTTT
TRBJ1-2	TRBV6-5	TRBD1	-	CASSAPGQYSYGYTF	TGTGCCAGCAGTGCCCCGGGACAGTATTCCTATGGCTACACCTTC
TRBJ1-1	TRBV19	-	-	CASSIMGASNTEAFF	TGTGCCAGTAGTATAATGGGGGCGTCGAACACTGAAGCTTTCTTT
TRBJ2-1	TRBV6-4	-	-	CATRPTEMSYNEQFF	TGTGCCACCCGACCGACAGAGATGTCCTACAATGAGCAGTTCTTC
TRBJ2-1	TRBV18	TRBD2	-	CASSPPYSGELEQFF	TGTGCCAGCTCACCACCGTACAGCGGGGAGCTTGAGCAGTTCTTC
TRBJ2-7	TRBV27	TRBD2	-	CASTIRLAGNYEQYF	TGTGCCAGCACCATCCGACTAGCGGGAAACTACGAGCAGTACTTC